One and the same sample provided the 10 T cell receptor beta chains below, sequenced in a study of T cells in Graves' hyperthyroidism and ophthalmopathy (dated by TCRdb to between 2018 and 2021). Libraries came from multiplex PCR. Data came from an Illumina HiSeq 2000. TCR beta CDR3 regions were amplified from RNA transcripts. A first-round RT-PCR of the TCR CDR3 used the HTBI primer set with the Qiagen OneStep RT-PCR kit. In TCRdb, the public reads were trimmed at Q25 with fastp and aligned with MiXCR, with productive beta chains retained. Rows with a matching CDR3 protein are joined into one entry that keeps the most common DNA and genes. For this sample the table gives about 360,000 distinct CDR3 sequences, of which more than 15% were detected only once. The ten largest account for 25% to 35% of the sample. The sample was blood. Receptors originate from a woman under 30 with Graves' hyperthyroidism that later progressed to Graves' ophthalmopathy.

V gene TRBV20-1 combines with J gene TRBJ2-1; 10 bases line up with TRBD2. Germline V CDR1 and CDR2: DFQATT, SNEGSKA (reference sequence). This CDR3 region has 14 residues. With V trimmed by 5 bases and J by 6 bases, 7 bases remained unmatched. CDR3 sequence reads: CSAERASGSNEQFF. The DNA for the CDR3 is TGCAGTGCTGAACGGGCTAGCGGGAGCAATGAGCAGTTCTTC.

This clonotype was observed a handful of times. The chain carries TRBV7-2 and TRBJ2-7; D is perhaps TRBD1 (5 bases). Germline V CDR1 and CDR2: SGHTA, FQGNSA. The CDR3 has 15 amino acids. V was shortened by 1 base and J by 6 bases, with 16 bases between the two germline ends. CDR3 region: CASSLGGPGKGEQYF. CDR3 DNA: TGTGCCAGCAGCTTAGGGGGCCCCGGTAAAGGCGAGCAGTACTTC.

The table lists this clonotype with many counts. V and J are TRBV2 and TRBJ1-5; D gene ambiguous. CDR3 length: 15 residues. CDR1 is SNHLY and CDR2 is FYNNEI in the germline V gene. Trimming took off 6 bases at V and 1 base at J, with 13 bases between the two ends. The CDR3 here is CASRMAKSSNQPQHF. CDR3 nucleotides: TGTGCCAGCAGGATGGCGAAGTCGAGCAATCAGCCCCAGCATTTT. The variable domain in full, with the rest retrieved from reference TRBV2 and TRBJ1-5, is EPEVTQTPSHQVTQMGQEVILRCVPISNHLYFYWYRQILGQKVEFLVSFYNNEISEKSEIFDDQFSVERPDGSNFTLKIRSTKLEDSAMYFCASRMAKSSNQPQHFGDGTRLSIL.

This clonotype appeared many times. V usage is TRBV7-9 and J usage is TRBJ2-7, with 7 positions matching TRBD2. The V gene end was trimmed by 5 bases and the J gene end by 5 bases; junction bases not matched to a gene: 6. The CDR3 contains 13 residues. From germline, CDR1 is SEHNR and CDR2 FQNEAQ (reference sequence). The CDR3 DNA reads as TGTGCCAGCAGCCCAGGACTAGTGGACGAGCAGTACTTC. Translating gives CASSPGLVDEQYF.

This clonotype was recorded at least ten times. The CDR3 DNA reads as TGTGCCAGCGTTACAGGGTCTGGGGCCAACGTCCTGACTTTC. Protein sequence: CASVTGSGANVLTF. V usage is TRBV12-3 or TRBV12-4 and J usage is TRBJ2-6, with D perhaps TRBD1 (6 bases). Trimming removed 8 bases from V and 1 base from J, with 9 bases in between. The length of the CDR3 is 14 residues.

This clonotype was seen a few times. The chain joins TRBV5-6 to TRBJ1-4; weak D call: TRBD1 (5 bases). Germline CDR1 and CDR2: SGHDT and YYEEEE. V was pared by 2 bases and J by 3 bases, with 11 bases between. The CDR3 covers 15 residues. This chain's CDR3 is CASSFRRGPNEKLFF. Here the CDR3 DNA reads TGTGCCAGCAGCTTTAGGAGGGGTCCTAATGAAAAACTGTTTTTT.

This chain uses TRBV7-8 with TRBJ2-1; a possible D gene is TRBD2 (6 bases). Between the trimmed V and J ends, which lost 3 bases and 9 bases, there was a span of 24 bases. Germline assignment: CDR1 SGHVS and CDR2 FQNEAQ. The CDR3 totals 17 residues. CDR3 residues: CASSFLVPRAGYGEQFF. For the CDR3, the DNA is TGTGCCAGCAGCTTCCTCGTCCCTAGGGCGGGGTACGGTGAGCAGTTCTTC.

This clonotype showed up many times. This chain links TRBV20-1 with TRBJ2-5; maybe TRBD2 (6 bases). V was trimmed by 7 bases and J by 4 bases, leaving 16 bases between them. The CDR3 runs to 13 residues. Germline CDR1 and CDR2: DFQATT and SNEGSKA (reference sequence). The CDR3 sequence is CSGQEGLGETQYF. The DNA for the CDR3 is TGCAGTGGTCAGGAGGGGTTAGGAGAGACCCAGTACTTC.

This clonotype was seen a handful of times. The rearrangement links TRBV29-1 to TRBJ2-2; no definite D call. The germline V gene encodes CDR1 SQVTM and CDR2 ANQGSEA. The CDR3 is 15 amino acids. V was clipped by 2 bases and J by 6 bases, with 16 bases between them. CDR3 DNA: TGCAGCGTTGAAAAAGGCAGTTCTGGCCCCGGGGAGCTGTTTTTT. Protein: CSVEKGSSGPGELFF.

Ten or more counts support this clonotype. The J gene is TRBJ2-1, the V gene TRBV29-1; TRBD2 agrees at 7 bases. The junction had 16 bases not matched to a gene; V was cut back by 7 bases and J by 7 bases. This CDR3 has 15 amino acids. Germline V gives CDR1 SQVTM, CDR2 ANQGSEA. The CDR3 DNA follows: TGCAGCGCCCTAGGGCTAGCGGAGGGTACAAATGAGCAGTTCTTC. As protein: CSALGLAEGTNEQFF.